Listed here are 19 T cell receptor beta chains from one sample, sequenced in a study of a mutant IDH1 vaccine in newly diagnosed glioma (dated by TCRdb to the early 2020s). These receptors lack a known antigen. Library generation was performed with the immunoSEQ multiplex PCR assay. The table comes from immuneACCESS by way of TCRdb, which keeps in-frame sequences with V and J called. Part of the clones is missing from these tables; in studies checked, under half for an unresolved V gene and the rest for unknown reasons. For this sample the table gives 30,000 to 35,000 clones, of which around 91% were detected only once. Together, the top ten hold around 21% of the sample. The intended sense of this specimen's time point label: week 11, during vaccination. Every vaccine dose consisted of 300 ug of a 20-mer mutant IDH1 peptide in Montanide, administered subcutaneously together with topical imiquimod.

The sample was PBMCs, taken from a glioma patient whose treatment included an IDH1 peptide vaccine. These receptors were collected from a man younger than 35 with glioma.

V usage is TRBV23-1 and J usage is TRBJ2-7; either TRBD1 or TRBD2 may fit D (6 bases each). TRBV23-1 is reported as an ORF; its role is uncertain. The ends were cut back, 0 bases at V and 3 bases at J, with 12 bases in the middle. The CDR3 totals 15 residues. The DNA for the CDR3 is TGCGCCAGCAGTCAATCATCTAAGGGGGGCTACGAGCAGTACTTC. Encoded protein: CASSQSSKGGYEQYF.

The chain uses TRBV5-6 and TRBJ2-7; no definite D call. Per the germline V gene, CDR1 is SGHDT and CDR2 is YYEEEE. The CDR3 spans 15 residues. V shed 4 bases and J shed 1 base, with 15 bases lying between them. CDR3 in amino acids: CASSTVRFRSYEQYF. CDR3 DNA sequence: TGTGCCAGCAGCACGGTCAGGTTCCGATCCTACGAGCAGTACTTC.

This clone was recorded only once. V is TRBV7-2 and J is TRBJ2-1, with 10 nucleotides matching TRBD2. J gave up 4 bases and V 2 bases, and 5 bases lay outside the gene matches. Germline loops: CDR1 SGHTA, CDR2 FQGNSA. CDR3 length: 16 amino acids. The CDR3 reads CASSLILAGGYNEQFF. The DNA for the CDR3 is TGTGCCAGCAGCTTAATTTTAGCGGGAGGATACAATGAGCAGTTCTTC. Complete variable domain (other parts from reference TRBV7-2 and TRBJ2-1): GAGVSQSPSNKVTEKGKDVELRCDPISGHTALYWYRQSLGQGLEFLIYFQGNSAPDKSGLPSDRFSAERTGGSVSTLTIQRTQQEDSAVYLCASSLILAGGYNEQFFGPGTRLTVL.

The chain is built from TRBV7-2 and TRBJ2-7, with a weak D call TRBD2 (6 bases). This CDR3 region has 13 residues. Per germline, CDR1 SGHTA and CDR2 FQGNSA. The V and J ends lost 5 bases and 6 bases respectively, with 14 bases between them. In DNA, the CDR3 is TGTGCCAGCAGCCCCTCGTTGGGGGGCGAGCAGTACTTC. Amino acids: CASSPSLGGEQYF.

The chain carries TRBV5-1 and TRBJ1-4; D gene uncertain. Per germline, CDR1 SGHRS and CDR2 YFSETQ. Trimming removed 0 bases from V and 0 bases from J, with 12 bases in between. CDR3 length: 17 amino acids. CDR3 coding DNA: TGCGCCAGCAGCTTGGGGGGATTAAGTGCAACTAATGAAAAACTGTTTTTT. Translating it yields CASSLGGLSATNEKLFF.

The rearrangement uses TRBV30 and TRBJ2-1; 9 nucleotides align to TRBD2. J gave up 0 bases and V 0 bases, and 12 bases lay outside the gene matches. From germline, CDR1 is GTSNPN and CDR2 SVGIG (reference sequence). The CDR3 runs to 19 residues. The CDR3 DNA reads TGTGCCTGGAGTGTTCAGGGGCTAGCGGGAACAAGCTCCTACAATGAGCAGTTCTTC. Translation: CAWSVQGLAGTSSYNEQFF.

The rearrangement links TRBV5-1 to TRBJ2-3; D not resolved. The CDR3 length is 14 residues. Trimming shortened V by 4 bases and J by 2 bases, and 11 bases separated the two germline ends. CDR1 is SGHRS, CDR2 YFSETQ, per germline. The CDR3 coding sequence is TGCGCCAGCAGCGGTGCGACTGTCACAGATACGCAGTATTTT. Protein: CASSGATVTDTQYF. Variable domain in full (rest from reference TRBV5-1 and TRBJ2-3): KAGVTQTPRYLIKTRGQQVTLSCSPISGHRSVSWYQQTPGQGLQFLFEYFSETQRNKGNFPGRFSGRQFSNSRSEMNVSTLELGDSALYLCASSGATVTDTQYFGPGTRLTVL.

The V gene is TRBV14, the J gene TRBJ1-1, with D possibly being TRBD1 (5 bases). The CDR3 has 13 amino acids. Trimming shortened V by 0 bases and J by 10 bases, and 12 bases separated the two germline ends. CDR1 SGHDN and CDR2 FVKESK come from the germline V gene. CDR3 residues: CASSQDSGGRAFF. Written as DNA, the CDR3 is TGTGCCAGCAGCCAAGATTCGGGGGGACGAGCTTTCTTT.

The chain links TRBV7-9 to TRBJ1-4, with 7 bases lining up with TRBD1. The CDR3 is made up of 14 amino acids. Per germline, CDR1 SEHNR and CDR2 FQNEAQ (reference sequence). The junction had 1 base not matched to a gene; V was cut back by 3 bases and J by 3 bases. Here the CDR3 reads CASSLGQSNEKLFF. In nucleotides, the CDR3 is TGTGCCAGCAGCTTGGGACAGTCTAATGAAAAACTGTTTTTT.

The chain has TRBV30 and TRBJ2-7; 7 nucleotides agree with TRBD1. Germline CDR1 is GTSNPN and CDR2 is SVGIG (reference sequence). The trim removed 1 base at V and 2 bases at J, leaving 5 bases unmatched. The CDR3 length is 14 residues. CDR3 nucleotides: TGTGCCTGGAGTGGGACAGGAACTACCTACGAGCAGTACTTC. Residues: CAWSGTGTTYEQYF.

The chain employs TRBV29-1 and TRBJ2-1; tentative D call: TRBD1 (6 bases). The germline V and J ends were trimmed by 7 bases and 0 bases, with 16 bases remaining between them. The CDR3 spans 15 residues. Germline CDR1 is SQVTM and CDR2 is ANQGSEA. The DNA for the CDR3 is TGCAGCGCCCTGGGGGCCGAGAGCTCCTACAATGAGCAGTTCTTC. Amino acid sequence: CSALGAESSYNEQFF.

V is TRBV27 and J is TRBJ2-5; 12 positions agree with TRBD2. The CDR3 runs to 18 residues. Germline CDR1 reads MNHEY; CDR2 reads SMNVEV (reference sequence). Trimming took 3 bases from V and 5 from J; bases not matched to a gene: 13. DNA of the CDR3: TGTGCCAGCAGTTTGATTGGGGGAAGACTAGCGGGAGAGGAGACCCAGTACTTC. Residues: CASSLIGGRLAGEETQYF.

This clone has only one observation. This CDR3 is CASSPLDRGETQYF. CDR3 DNA sequence: TGCGCCAGCAGCCCCCTGGACAGGGGAGAGACCCAGTACTTC. The chain has TRBV5-1 and TRBJ2-5, with 9 nucleotides matching TRBD1. Trimming at V came to 4 bases and at J to 4 bases, leaving 5 bases not matched to a gene. This CDR3 has 14 amino acids. In germline, CDR1 is SGHRS, CDR2 YFSETQ.

The sample holds one count of this clone. This chain links TRBV27 with TRBJ1-1, with a weak D call TRBD1 (5 bases). Per germline, CDR1 MNHEY and CDR2 SMNVEV (reference sequence). V shed 6 bases and J shed 8 bases, with 13 bases lying between them. The CDR3 consists of 12 residues. The chain's CDR3 is CASRDPGTEAFF. The CDR3 coding sequence is TGTGCCAGCAGGGACCCCGGGACGGAAGCTTTCTTT.

This clone was observed a handful of times. The rearrangement uses TRBV6-6 and TRBJ1-6, with D perhaps matching TRBD1 (5 bases). The CDR3 is 13 amino acids. Trimming pared 11 bases from V and 9 bases from J, leaving 17 bases between. CDR1 MNHNY and CDR2 SVGAGI come from the germline V gene (reference sequence). CDR3 in amino acids: CAGQGGESSPLHF. The DNA for the CDR3 is TGTGCCGGGCAGGGAGGGGAAAGTTCACCCCTCCACTTT.

The chain couples TRBV9 to TRBJ1-5; D not resolved. CDR1 SGDLS and CDR2 YYNGEE come from the germline V gene. The CDR3 is made up of 14 amino acids. V lost 4 bases to trimming and J lost 3 bases, with 11 bases between them. The CDR3 is CASSSSPLNQPQHF. The CDR3 DNA reads TGTGCCAGCAGCTCCAGCCCCCTCAATCAGCCCCAGCATTTT.

For the CDR3, the DNA is TGCGCCAGCAGCCTCACATATAGTTACACGGGCGCTGAAGCTTTCTTT. It encodes CASSLTYSYTGAEAFF. The chain couples TRBV5-1 to TRBJ1-1, with no clear D. The CDR3 spans 16 residues. Trimming stripped 4 bases from V and 6 bases from J, with 22 bases between. CDR1 is SGHRS, CDR2 YFSETQ, per germline.

This clone was found a few times. The chain carries TRBV6-6 and TRBJ2-7; possibly TRBD1 or TRBD2 for D (5 bases each). V was pared by 6 bases and J by 0 bases, with 15 bases between. Germline V gives CDR1 MNHNY, CDR2 SVGAGI (reference sequence). The CDR3 spans 15 residues. The DNA of the CDR3 is TGTGCCAGCAGCCAACCCCGGGGCAACTCCTACGAGCAGTACTTC. It codes for CASSQPRGNSYEQYF.

V and J are TRBV6-6 and TRBJ2-5, with TRBD2 matching 12 bases. The CDR3 covers 15 residues. Germline values: CDR1 MNHNY, CDR2 SVGAGI (reference sequence). The trim removed 6 bases at V and 3 bases at J, leaving 5 bases unmatched. The CDR3 loop reads CASRPRLAGEETQYF. In nucleotides, the CDR3 is TGTGCCAGCAGGCCGCGACTAGCGGGAGAAGAGACCCAGTACTTC.